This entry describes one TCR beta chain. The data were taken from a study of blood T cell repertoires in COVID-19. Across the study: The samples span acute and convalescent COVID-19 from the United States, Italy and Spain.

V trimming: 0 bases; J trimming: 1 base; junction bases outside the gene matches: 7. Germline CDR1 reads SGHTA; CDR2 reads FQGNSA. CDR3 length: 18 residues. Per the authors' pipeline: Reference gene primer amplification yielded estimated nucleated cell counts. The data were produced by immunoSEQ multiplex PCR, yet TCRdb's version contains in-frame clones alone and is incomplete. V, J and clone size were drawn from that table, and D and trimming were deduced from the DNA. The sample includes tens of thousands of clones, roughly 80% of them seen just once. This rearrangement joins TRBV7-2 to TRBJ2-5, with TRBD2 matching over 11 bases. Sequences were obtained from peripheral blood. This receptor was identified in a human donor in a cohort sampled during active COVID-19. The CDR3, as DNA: TGTGCCAGCAGCTTAGCCCCCCCGACTAGCGGGGCCCAAGAGACCCAGTACTTC. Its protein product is CASSLAPPTSGAQETQYF.